This TCR beta chain was identified in a study of T cells in Graves' hyperthyroidism and ophthalmopathy. In the study overall: Prior to any treatment, at the point of initial diagnosis, peripheral blood was collected.

What was amplified from RNA transcripts were TCR beta CDR3 regions. TCR CDR3 underwent first-round RT-PCR with the HTBI primer set. TCRdb itself ran the multiplex PCR reads through MiXCR, one entry per CDR3 protein. The sample consists of under 350,000 distinct CDR3 sequences, 12% to 15% of them appearing once. Worth noting for this clonotype: Given a much more abundant clone one base away, this may be a read error.

Per germline, CDR1 MGHDK and CDR2 SYGVNS. CDR3 length equals 14 residues. The sequence derives from a middle-aged woman with Graves' ophthalmopathy. This chain links TRBV25-1 with TRBJ2-5; 8 bases are a match to TRBD1. Material: blood. CDR3 nucleotide sequence: TGTGCCAGCAGCGTCGGACAGGGAGAAGAGGCCCAGTACTTC. Its translation: CASSVGQGEEAQYF. Based on the CDR3 plus reference TRBV25-1 and TRBJ2-5, the full variable domain is EADIYQTPRYLVIGTGKKITLECSQTMGHDKMYWYQQDPGMELHLIHYSYGVNSTEKGDLSSESTVSRIRTEHFPLTLESARPSHTSQYLCASSVGQGEEAQYFGPGTRLLVL.